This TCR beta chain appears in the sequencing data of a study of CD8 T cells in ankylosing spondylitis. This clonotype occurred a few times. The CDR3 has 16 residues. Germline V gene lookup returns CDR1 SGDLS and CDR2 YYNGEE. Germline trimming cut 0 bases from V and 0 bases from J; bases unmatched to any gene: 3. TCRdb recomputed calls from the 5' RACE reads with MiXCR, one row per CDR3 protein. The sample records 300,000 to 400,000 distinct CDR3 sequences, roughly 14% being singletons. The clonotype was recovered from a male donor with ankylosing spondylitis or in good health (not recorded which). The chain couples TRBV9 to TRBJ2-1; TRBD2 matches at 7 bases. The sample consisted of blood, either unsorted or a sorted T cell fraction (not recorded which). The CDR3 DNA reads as TGTGCCAGCAGCGTAGGGGCGGGGGACTCCTACAATGAGCAGTTCTTC. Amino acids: CASSVGAGDSYNEQFF.